A selection of T cell receptor beta chains follows, all from one sample in a study of blood T cells in healthy people across ages. MiXCR, applied by TCRdb to the 5' RACE reads, yields one record per CDR3 protein. This sample has some 900,000 distinct CDR3 sequences; 40% to 60% occur once, and the top ten carry around 15%. Sequencing input: blood. The receptors shown here come from a man aged 25-45 years in good health. The CDR3 runs from the conserved cysteine through the conserved F or W. Each record gives: clone size, V gene, J gene, D gene, CDR3 DNA, CDR3 protein. The D gene is left open where the match is weak. Only part of the rows carry a size: once, few, many, or a class if the clone is expanded.

clone_size: .; v_call: TRBV9; j_call: TRBJ2-1; d_call: .; cdr3_nt: TGTGCCAGCAGCGGAGCGGGGACAGGCTACAATGAGCAGTTCTTC; cdr3_aa: CASSGAGTGYNEQFF
clone_size: .; v_call: TRBV9; j_call: TRBJ1-1; d_call: .; cdr3_nt: TGTGCCAGCAGCGAGAGGACAAACGGCGATGAAGCTTTCTTT; cdr3_aa: CASSERTNGDEAFF
clone_size: .; v_call: TRBV7-2; j_call: TRBJ2-7; d_call: TRBD2; cdr3_nt: TGTGCCAGCAGCCCCGGGGGGGGAAACTACGAGCAGTACTTC; cdr3_aa: CASSPGGGNYEQYF
clone_size: .; v_call: TRBV7-2; j_call: TRBJ1-6; d_call: .; cdr3_nt: TGTGCCAACAGGTGGGGGGGACATTCTAATTCACCCCTCCACTTT; cdr3_aa: CANRWGGHSNSPLHF
clone_size: .; v_call: TRBV12-3/TRBV12-4; j_call: TRBJ1-2; d_call: TRBD1; cdr3_nt: TGTGCCAGCAGTTTAGCGCAGGGGGCCTCGTCGGGTGGCTACACCTTC; cdr3_aa: CASSLAQGASSGGYTF
clone_size: .; v_call: TRBV28; j_call: TRBJ2-6; d_call: TRBD2; cdr3_nt: TGTGCCAGCAGAGGCGGGGGGACTGGGGCCAACGTCCTGACTTTC; cdr3_aa: CASRGGGTGANVLTF
clone_size: .; v_call: TRBV4-1; j_call: TRBJ2-7; d_call: TRBD1; cdr3_nt: TGCGCCAGCAGCCAAGATGTGGTTGGACAGGGGGCGTACGAGCAGTACTTC; cdr3_aa: CASSQDVVGQGAYEQYF
clone_size: many; v_call: TRBV6-5; j_call: TRBJ2-7; d_call: .; cdr3_nt: TGTGCCAGCAGTTACTCTCCCATCCGTAGGCAGAGGTACGAGCAGTACTTC; cdr3_aa: CASSYSPIRRQRYEQYF
clone_size: .; v_call: TRBV6-5; j_call: TRBJ2-2; d_call: TRBD2; cdr3_nt: TGTGCCAGCAGGCGGGGGGGCGCGTACTCCGGGGAGCTGTTTTTT; cdr3_aa: CASRRGGAYSGELFF
clone_size: many; v_call: TRBV20-1; j_call: TRBJ2-7; d_call: TRBD2; cdr3_nt: TGCAGTGCTAGAGGACTAGCGGGGTACGAGCAGTACTTC; cdr3_aa: CSARGLAGYEQYF
clone_size: .; v_call: TRBV7-2; j_call: TRBJ1-4; d_call: .; cdr3_nt: TGTGCCAGCAGCAAGGGGAGTGAGGAAAAACTGTTTTTT; cdr3_aa: CASSKGSEEKLFF
clone_size: few; v_call: TRBV15; j_call: TRBJ2-3; d_call: .; cdr3_nt: TGTGCCACCAGCAGAGATGGGGCAGGGGGGACAGATACGCAGTATTTT; cdr3_aa: CATSRDGAGGTDTQYF
clone_size: .; v_call: TRBV20-1; j_call: TRBJ2-7; d_call: .; cdr3_nt: TGCAGTGCTAGAGATTCCGGGGACGAGCAGTACTTC; cdr3_aa: CSARDSGDEQYF
clone_size: .; v_call: TRBV20-1; j_call: TRBJ2-3; d_call: TRBD2; cdr3_nt: TGCAGTGCTAGAGGCGGGGGGGGATATAGAGATACGCAGTATTTT; cdr3_aa: CSARGGGGYRDTQYF
clone_size: many; v_call: TRBV7-2; j_call: TRBJ2-5; d_call: .; cdr3_nt: TGTGCCAGCAGCTTGTGGCAGGGGCAAGAGACCCAGTACTTC; cdr3_aa: CASSLWQGQETQYF
clone_size: few; v_call: TRBV12-3/TRBV12-4; j_call: TRBJ1-2; d_call: .; cdr3_nt: TGTGCCAGCAGTTGGGATGCCTATGGCTACACCTTC; cdr3_aa: CASSWDAYGYTF
clone_size: .; v_call: TRBV6-1; j_call: TRBJ1-1; d_call: .; cdr3_nt: TGTGCCAGCAGTGAATCCCAGAACACTGAAGCTTTCTTT; cdr3_aa: CASSESQNTEAFF